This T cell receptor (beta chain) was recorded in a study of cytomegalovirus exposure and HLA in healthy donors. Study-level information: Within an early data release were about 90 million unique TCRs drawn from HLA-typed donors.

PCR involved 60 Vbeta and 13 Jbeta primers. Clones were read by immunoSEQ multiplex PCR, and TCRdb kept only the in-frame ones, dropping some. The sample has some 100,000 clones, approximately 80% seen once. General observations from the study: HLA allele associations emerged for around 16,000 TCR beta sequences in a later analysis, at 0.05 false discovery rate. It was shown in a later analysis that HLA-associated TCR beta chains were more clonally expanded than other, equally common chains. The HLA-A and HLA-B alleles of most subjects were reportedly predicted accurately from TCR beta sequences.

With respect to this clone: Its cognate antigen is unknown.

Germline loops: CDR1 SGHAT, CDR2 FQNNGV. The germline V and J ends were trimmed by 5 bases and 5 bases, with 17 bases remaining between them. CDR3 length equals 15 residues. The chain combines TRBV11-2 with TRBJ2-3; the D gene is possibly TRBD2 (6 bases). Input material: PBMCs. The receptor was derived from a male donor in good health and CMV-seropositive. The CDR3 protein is CASSILGTWVDTQYF. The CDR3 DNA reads TGTGCCAGCAGCATCCTCGGGACTTGGGTAGATACGCAGTATTTT.